This paragraph reports one T cell receptor beta chain. Here immunoSEQ multiplex PCR was the method, and the copy in TCRdb shows in-frame clones only, minus some. The sample has some 150,000 clones; roughly 90% are singletons. This sample is drawn from a study of T cell responses to AZD1222 COVID-19 vaccine. For the study at large: Combined were second doses at about 4 or about 12 weeks.

In germline, CDR1 is SGHVS, CDR2 FQNEAQ. Trimming shortened V by 5 bases and J by 5 bases, and 22 bases separated the two germline ends. The CDR3 consists of 16 residues. Sequencing used peripheral blood, obtained on day 0 of AZD1222 vaccination. The receptor's source is an adult in good health. The chain employs TRBV7-8 and TRBJ2-7; TRBD2 is a possible D gene (6 bases). CDR3 protein: CASSRAREFSSNEQYF. The CDR3 coding sequence is TGTGCCAGCAGCCGTGCTCGGGAGTTCAGTTCTAACGAGCAGTACTTC.